One T cell receptor (beta chain) is described in this entry. It has no known antigen specificity. One base away there is no much larger clone; base qualities are not given. The CDR3 runs 16 residues from the cysteine to the phenylalanine. Only the CDR3 portion is preserved as DNA: 48 bases, with reading frame beginning at the first base. As encoded in the germline V gene (reference sequence), CDR1 is MNHNY while CDR2 is SVGAGI. V trim: 6 bases; J trim: 0 bases; unmatched bases: 10. Using the deep immunoSEQ assay, multiplex PCR amplified TCR CDR3 regions from genomic DNA. Extracted genomic DNA from each cell subset was spread evenly across all wells of several immunoSEQ 96-well plates, with each plate serving as a replicate. For sorted subsets, approximately 210 ng genomic DNA, equal to 30,000 to 35,000 T cell genomes, was loaded into each replicate PCR. The purified libraries were quantified using a Qubit 3.0 fluorometer, sized with a Bioanalyzer 2100, and then quantified again using the KAPA Library Quantification kit. Each immunoSEQ 96-well plate was sequenced on its own single-read 150-cycle Illumina NextSeq 550 flow cell. Processing in the source paper ran as follows. Because the immunoSEQ output included only junctional sequences and no quality scores, the filtering could not be the same as the filtering used for full-length reads. To assign V/J genes and CDR3, sequences were annotated against IMGT germline references using PyIR, a Python wrapper for IgBLAST v1.9. Any read was removed if the V/J assignment was weak (E-value above 1e-6), the CDR3 was missing, or the read contained stop codons, out-of-frame junctions, or ambiguous translated residues. V3J clonotypes were defined as sequences sharing the same inferred V gene, J gene, and CDR3 amino acid sequence. Percentage overlap between repertoires was calculated by dividing the number of shared unique clonotypes by the size of the smaller repertoire. RTK rarefaction, the Chao1 estimator, and Recon v2.1 estimates of unobserved clonotypes were used to assess repertoire richness. Generation probabilities were computed with OLGA for all TCRbeta clonotypes obtained by the gDNA method from four donors. The table was pulled from immuneACCESS by TCRdb, which kept in-frame rearrangements only. Such tables lose some clones; where checked, under half of the loss comes from unresolved V genes, and the rest has no known cause. V, J and clone size are taken as reported in that table, and D and trimming were inferred from the DNA itself. Within this sample are approximately 2.5 million clones, with more than 90% of them counted one time only. The top ten clonotypes cover around 0.15% of the sample.

The donors were healthy, HIV-negative adults who had no recently reported acute infections or vaccinations. Every donor was a Caucasian adult living in Nashville, Tennessee, USA. CD4+ T cells were enriched by magnetic negative selection, after which naive cells were positively selected on CD45RA and the negative fraction was taken as the memory subset. Blood was obtained by leukapheresis, after which PBMCs were separated by Ficoll-Histopaque density gradient centrifugation and cryopreserved in liquid nitrogen vapor phase. Analytical flow cytometry was used to check the purity and quantity of each magnetically sorted T cell population. From each sorted fraction, genomic DNA was isolated and quantified by UV absorbance on a Nanodrop 2000c. The data are from a study of shared clonotypes between healthy human individuals (dated by TCRdb to the early 2020s). With regard to the full study: A couple of women and three men aged 18 to 49 years were included in the cohort. For each donor, three plates each were used for CD4 naive and CD4 memory, two plates were used for CD8 naive, and one plate was used for CD8 memory. To estimate repertoire size and how much clonotype sharing occurs between individuals, the study deeply sequenced the blood TCR repertoires of 4 to 6 healthy adults. Different laboratories and diverse techniques were used to prepare libraries and sequence TCR repertoires, to increase sequencing depth and limit assay-specific biases. Per donor, leukapheresis produced somewhere between about 0.9 and 9.5 billion PBMCs.

What the study reported, not specific to this receptor: Pairwise subsampling led to the expectation that sequencing depth would affect the degree of clonotype sharing among donors. Sampling was restricted to blood, and TCR repertoires in tissue are likely to differ from TCR repertoires in blood. Even with the large sequencing depth, rarefaction of the sorted-subset datasets indicated that sequencing was incomplete. Naive subsets generally had larger estimated clonotype richness than memory subsets. Compared with non-shared clonotypes, clonotypes shared by all four sorted-subset donors had higher generation probabilities. Approximately 4.8% of naive CD4, roughly 3.6% of naive CD8, about 2.4% of memory CD4, and about 0.4% of memory CD8 clonotypes were shared across a few donors. Because the study included a small number of donors, the genetic and exposure-history diversity represented was limited.

The source of this sequence is a man aged 18 to 30 in good health. Sample: naive CD4+ T cells sorted from blood. This specimen's cell subset or site label, interpreted: CD45RA+ positively selected. The rearranged chain carries TRBV6-6 and TRBJ2-7, and 8 bases in between align with TRBD1. The CDR3 has the sequence CASSQIQGQASYEQYF. In nucleotide form, the sequence is TGTGCCAGCAGCCAGATTCAGGGACAGGCCTCCTACGAGCAGTACTTC.